These T cell receptor beta chains were read from a single sample in a study of blood T cell repertoires in COVID-19. Profiling relied on immunoSEQ multiplex PCR, and the TCRdb table lists in-frame clones only, not all of them. The table has approximately 140,000 clones, approximately 80% seen once. The sequenced material came from peripheral blood. The receptor set was obtained from a man between 65 and 79 years old with acute or convalescent COVID-19. Both conserved end residues are part of each CDR3. D genes are given only for firm matches. The listing skips clone size in some rows; elsewhere it reads once, few, many or a size class.

v_gene: TRBV24-1; j_gene: TRBJ2-1; d_gene: TRBD2; abundance: NA; CDR3nt: TGTGCCACCAGCACTAGCGGGGGGGCCTCCTACAATGAGCAGTTCTTC; CDR3aa: CATSTSGGASYNEQFF
v_gene: TRBV5-1; j_gene: TRBJ1-3; d_gene: TRBD1; abundance: NA; CDR3nt: TGCGCCAGCAGCTTGTCCGGGACAGGCACCGGCACCATATATTTT; CDR3aa: CASSLSGTGTGTIYF
v_gene: TRBV3-1/TRBV3-2; j_gene: TRBJ1-2; d_gene: TRBD1; abundance: NA; CDR3nt: TGTGCCAGCAGCCAAGAAGGAGGACAGGGCTACGGCTACACCTTC; CDR3aa: CASSQEGGQGYGYTF
v_gene: TRBV9; j_gene: TRBJ1-1; d_gene: NA; abundance: NA; CDR3nt: TGTGCCAGCAGCGCTTTGACCCCGAGGGAGACTGAAGCTTTCTTT; CDR3aa: CASSALTPRETEAFF
v_gene: TRBV19; j_gene: TRBJ1-1; d_gene: TRBD1; abundance: NA; CDR3nt: TGTGCCAGTAGGAAGGGACAGGGGAACACTGAAGCTTTCTTT; CDR3aa: CASRKGQGNTEAFF
v_gene: TRBV7-9; j_gene: TRBJ1-2; d_gene: TRBD1; abundance: NA; CDR3nt: TGTGCCAGCAGCCGACCGGGACAGCAAAACTATGGCTACACCTTC; CDR3aa: CASSRPGQQNYGYTF
v_gene: TRBV7-9; j_gene: TRBJ2-3; d_gene: NA; abundance: NA; CDR3nt: TGTGCCAGCAGCGCCAAGCTTACGGGGGGCGGCACAGATACGCAGTATTTT; CDR3aa: CASSAKLTGGGTDTQYF
v_gene: TRBV7-2; j_gene: TRBJ2-3; d_gene: TRBD1; abundance: NA; CDR3nt: TGTGCCAGCAGCCCTGGACAGGGCTGGGCAGATACGCAGTATTTT; CDR3aa: CASSPGQGWADTQYF
v_gene: TRBV5-4; j_gene: TRBJ1-1; d_gene: NA; abundance: NA; CDR3nt: TGTGCCAGCAGCGCGAGACAGGAGAACACTGAAGCTTTCTTT; CDR3aa: CASSARQENTEAFF
v_gene: TRBV28; j_gene: TRBJ1-2; d_gene: TRBD1; abundance: NA; CDR3nt: TGTGCCAGCAGTGCATCTAGGGCCGGACAGGGGGCAGGGGGCTACACCTTC; CDR3aa: CASSASRAGQGAGGYTF
v_gene: TRBV27; j_gene: TRBJ1-5; d_gene: TRBD1; abundance: NA; CDR3nt: TGTGCCAGCACGGACAGGGGCCCCAATCAGCCCCAGCATTTT; CDR3aa: CASTDRGPNQPQHF
v_gene: TRBV5-1; j_gene: TRBJ1-6; d_gene: NA; abundance: NA; CDR3nt: TGCGCCAGCAGCTTGAACGGTTACGGAGACTCACCCCTCCACTTT; CDR3aa: CASSLNGYGDSPLHF
v_gene: TRBV6-1; j_gene: TRBJ1-3; d_gene: NA; abundance: NA; CDR3nt: TGTGCCAGCAGTGAATGGCCATCTGGAAACACCATATATTTT; CDR3aa: CASSEWPSGNTIYF
v_gene: TRBV19; j_gene: TRBJ1-5; d_gene: NA; abundance: NA; CDR3nt: TGTGCCAGTAGCTCTGGCGGATATAGCAATCAGCCCCAGCATTTT; CDR3aa: CASSSGGYSNQPQHF
v_gene: TRBV24-1; j_gene: TRBJ2-3; d_gene: NA; abundance: once; CDR3nt: TGTGCCACCAGCGGCATCACCATGACAGGCACAGATACGCAGTATTTT; CDR3aa: CATSGITMTGTDTQYF
v_gene: TRBV7-2; j_gene: TRBJ1-4; d_gene: NA; abundance: NA; CDR3nt: TGTGCCAGCAGCACAAGAGGTGGGGGCAGTGAAAAACTGTTTTTT; CDR3aa: CASSTRGGGSEKLFF
v_gene: TRBV28; j_gene: TRBJ1-2; d_gene: TRBD1; abundance: NA; CDR3nt: TGTGCCAGCAGTTATACCGGGACAGGGCGTCTTAACTATGGCTACACCTTC; CDR3aa: CASSYTGTGRLNYGYTF
v_gene: TRBV7-8; j_gene: TRBJ2-7; d_gene: TRBD1; abundance: few; CDR3nt: TGTGCCAGCAGCGACGCAGGGGGTGGTTACGAGCAGTACTTC; CDR3aa: CASSDAGGGYEQYF
v_gene: TRBV11-3; j_gene: TRBJ2-3; d_gene: TRBD2; abundance: NA; CDR3nt: TGTGCCAGCAGCTTACTTAGCGGGGGCACAGATACGCAGTATTTT; CDR3aa: CASSLLSGGTDTQYF
v_gene: TRBV5-6; j_gene: TRBJ1-4; d_gene: NA; abundance: NA; CDR3nt: TGTGCCAGCAGCTTTTCCCTTAATGAAAAACTGTTTTTT; CDR3aa: CASSFSLNEKLFF
v_gene: TRBV5-1; j_gene: TRBJ2-1; d_gene: TRBD2; abundance: NA; CDR3nt: TGCGCCAGCAGCTTGGCTCTAGCGGGAGCGGGCAATGAGCAGTTCTTC; CDR3aa: CASSLALAGAGNEQFF
v_gene: TRBV9; j_gene: TRBJ1-1; d_gene: TRBD1; abundance: NA; CDR3nt: TGTGCCAGCAGCCCGAGGACAGGTAGGGAGAACACTGAAGCTTTCTTT; CDR3aa: CASSPRTGRENTEAFF
v_gene: TRBV24-1; j_gene: TRBJ1-2; d_gene: TRBD1; abundance: NA; CDR3nt: TGTGCCACCAGTGATTTGCGGACAGGGGGCGGTGGCTACACCTTC; CDR3aa: CATSDLRTGGGGYTF
v_gene: TRBV28; j_gene: TRBJ1-4; d_gene: TRBD1; abundance: NA; CDR3nt: TGTGCCAGCAGTTCGAGGGGGCTACCTAATGAAAAACTGTTTTTT; CDR3aa: CASSSRGLPNEKLFF
v_gene: TRBV24-1; j_gene: TRBJ1-5; d_gene: NA; abundance: NA; CDR3nt: TGTGCCACCAGTGATTTGCTAAGCAATCAGCCCCAGCATTTT; CDR3aa: CATSDLLSNQPQHF
v_gene: TRBV5-4; j_gene: TRBJ2-7; d_gene: TRBD1; abundance: NA; CDR3nt: TGTGCCAGCAGCTTTCACAGGGGGCTTTCGTACGAGCAGTACTTC; CDR3aa: CASSFHRGLSYEQYF
v_gene: TRBV5-8; j_gene: TRBJ2-1; d_gene: NA; abundance: NA; CDR3nt: TGTGCCAGCAGCTCTGGGTCGGCCGGGATAGGGTACAATGAGCAGTTCTTC; CDR3aa: CASSSGSAGIGYNEQFF
v_gene: TRBV6-5; j_gene: TRBJ2-5; d_gene: NA; abundance: NA; CDR3nt: TGTGCCAGCAGGTTAAGGGGCGGGGAAGAGACCCAGTACTTC; CDR3aa: CASRLRGGEETQYF
v_gene: TRBV10-3; j_gene: TRBJ2-2; d_gene: TRBD2; abundance: NA; CDR3nt: TGTGCCATCAGTCAAACCCCGGGAGGGAGGGGCACCGGGGAGCTGTTTTTT; CDR3aa: CAISQTPGGRGTGELFF
v_gene: TRBV28; j_gene: TRBJ2-3; d_gene: TRBD2; abundance: NA; CDR3nt: TGTGCCAGCAGTTCAAGACTAGCGGGGTTCACAGATACGCAGTATTTT; CDR3aa: CASSSRLAGFTDTQYF
v_gene: TRBV2; j_gene: TRBJ1-1; d_gene: TRBD1; abundance: NA; CDR3nt: TGTGCCAGCAGAGACCACAGGGGGTTGATTTACACTGAAGCTTTCTTT; CDR3aa: CASRDHRGLIYTEAFF
v_gene: TRBV29-1; j_gene: TRBJ2-2; d_gene: NA; abundance: NA; CDR3nt: TGCAGCGTTCAACTCAACCAGGGGACCGGGGAGCTGTTTTTT; CDR3aa: CSVQLNQGTGELFF
v_gene: TRBV12-3/TRBV12-4; j_gene: TRBJ1-4; d_gene: TRBD1; abundance: NA; CDR3nt: TGTGCCAGCAGTAGACAGGGTTATGAAAAACTGTTTTTT; CDR3aa: CASSRQGYEKLFF
v_gene: TRBV19; j_gene: TRBJ2-7; d_gene: NA; abundance: NA; CDR3nt: TGTGCCAGTAGTATGTGGGGCAACTCCTACGAGCAGTACTTC; CDR3aa: CASSMWGNSYEQYF
v_gene: TRBV6-5; j_gene: TRBJ1-5; d_gene: NA; abundance: NA; CDR3nt: TGTGCCAGCAGTTATCAGGGGATCGGCAATCAGCCCCAGCATTTT; CDR3aa: CASSYQGIGNQPQHF
v_gene: TRBV9; j_gene: TRBJ2-3; d_gene: NA; abundance: NA; CDR3nt: TGTGCCAGCAGCGTAGTATTTGGAGGGGTGGGGGGCACAGATACGCAGTATTTT; CDR3aa: CASSVVFGGVGGTDTQYF